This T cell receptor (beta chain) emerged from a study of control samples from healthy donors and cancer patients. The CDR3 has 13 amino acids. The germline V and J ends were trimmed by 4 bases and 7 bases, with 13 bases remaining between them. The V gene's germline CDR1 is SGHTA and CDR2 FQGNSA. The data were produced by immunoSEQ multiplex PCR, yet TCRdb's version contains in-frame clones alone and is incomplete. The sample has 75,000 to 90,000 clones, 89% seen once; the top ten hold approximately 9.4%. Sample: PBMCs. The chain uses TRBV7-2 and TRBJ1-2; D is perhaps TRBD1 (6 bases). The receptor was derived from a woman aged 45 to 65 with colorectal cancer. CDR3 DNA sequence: TGTGCCAGCAGCTCATACGACAGGTCTGGCTACACCTTC. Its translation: CASSSYDRSGYTF.